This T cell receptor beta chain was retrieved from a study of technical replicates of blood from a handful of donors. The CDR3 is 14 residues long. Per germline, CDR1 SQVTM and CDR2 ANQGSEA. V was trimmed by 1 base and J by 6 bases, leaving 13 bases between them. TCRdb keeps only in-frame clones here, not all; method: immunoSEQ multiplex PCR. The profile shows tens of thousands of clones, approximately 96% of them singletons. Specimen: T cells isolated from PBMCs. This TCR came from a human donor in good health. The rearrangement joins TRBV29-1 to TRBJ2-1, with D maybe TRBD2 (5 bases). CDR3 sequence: CSVEGRIAVNEQFF. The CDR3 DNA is TGCAGCGTTGAAGGGAGGATAGCAGTCAATGAGCAGTTCTTC.